This TCR beta chain was captured by sequencing in a study of blood T cell repertoires in COVID-19. As handled by the study authors: Reference gene primer amplification in the assay estimated nucleated cell counts. Assay: immunoSEQ multiplex PCR; the TCRdb copy retains only in-frame clones and omits some. That table furnishes V, J and clone size, whereas the DNA furnished D and trimming. This repertoire shows hundreds of thousands of clones, about 91% found once; its top ten account for more than 1%. V lost 5 bases to trimming and J lost 6 bases; unmatched junction nucleotides: 1. In germline, CDR1 is LGHDT, CDR2 YNNKEL (reference sequence). CDR3 length: 13 residues. Individuals aged about 18 to 90 years were recruited from 24 US areas. Allocation to cohorts depended on clinical history reported by the participants. This clone was seen more than once but under ten times. Other nucleotide sequences from this sample produce the same CDR3.

The receptor comes from a woman aged 40 to 55 with acute COVID-19. The sequenced sample consisted of PBMCs or T cells enriched from blood (not recorded which). This sequence joins TRBV3-1 (or the pseudogene TRBV3-2) and TRBJ1-6; 7 bases are shared with TRBD1. The CDR3 here is CASSRDSNSPLHF. As DNA, the CDR3 is TGTGCCAGCAGCAGGGACAGTAATTCACCCCTCCACTTT.